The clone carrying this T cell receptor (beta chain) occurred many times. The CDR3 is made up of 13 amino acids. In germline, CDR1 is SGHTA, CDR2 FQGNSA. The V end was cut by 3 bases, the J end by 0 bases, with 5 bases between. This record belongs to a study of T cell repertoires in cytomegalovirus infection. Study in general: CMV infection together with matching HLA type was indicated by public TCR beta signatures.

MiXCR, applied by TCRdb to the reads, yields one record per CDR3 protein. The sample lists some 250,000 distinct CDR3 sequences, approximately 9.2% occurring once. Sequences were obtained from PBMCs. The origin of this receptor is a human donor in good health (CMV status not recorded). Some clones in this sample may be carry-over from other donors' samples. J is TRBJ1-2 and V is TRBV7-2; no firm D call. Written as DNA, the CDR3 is TGTGCCAGCAGCTTCGGGGCTAACTATGGCTACACCTTC. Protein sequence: CASSFGANYGYTF.